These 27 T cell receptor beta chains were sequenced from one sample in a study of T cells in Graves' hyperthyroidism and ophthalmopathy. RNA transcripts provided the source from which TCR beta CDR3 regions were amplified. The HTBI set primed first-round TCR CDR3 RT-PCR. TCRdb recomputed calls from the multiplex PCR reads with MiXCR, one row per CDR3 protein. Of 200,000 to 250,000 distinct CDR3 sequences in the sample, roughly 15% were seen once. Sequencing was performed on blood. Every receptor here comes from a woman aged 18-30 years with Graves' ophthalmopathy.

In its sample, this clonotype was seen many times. The CDR3 here is CASSFELAGGPSNEQFF. The CDR3 DNA sequence: TGTGCCAGCAGTTTCGAATTAGCGGGAGGGCCGAGCAATGAGCAGTTCTTC. The rearrangement uses TRBV28 and TRBJ2-1; 11 nucleotides agree with TRBD2. CDR1 is MDHEN and CDR2 is SYDVKM in the germline V gene. After removal of 3 bases from V and 6 bases from J, the junction contained 10 bases not matched to a gene. This CDR3 contains 17 residues.

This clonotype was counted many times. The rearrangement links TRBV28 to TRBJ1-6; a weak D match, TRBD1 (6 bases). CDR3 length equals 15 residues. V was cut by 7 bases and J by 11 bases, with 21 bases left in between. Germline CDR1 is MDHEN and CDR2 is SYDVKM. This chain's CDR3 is CASTPNGQGRTPLHF. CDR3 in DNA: TGTGCCAGCACCCCAAACGGGCAGGGGCGTACACCCCTCCACTTT.

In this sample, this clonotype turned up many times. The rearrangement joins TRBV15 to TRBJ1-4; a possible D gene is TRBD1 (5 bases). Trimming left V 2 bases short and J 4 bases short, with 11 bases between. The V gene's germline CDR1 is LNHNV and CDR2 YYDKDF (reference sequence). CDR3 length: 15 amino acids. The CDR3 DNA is TGTGCCACCAGCAGAACGGGGCAGCTTAATGAAAAACTGTTTTTT. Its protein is CATSRTGQLNEKLFF.

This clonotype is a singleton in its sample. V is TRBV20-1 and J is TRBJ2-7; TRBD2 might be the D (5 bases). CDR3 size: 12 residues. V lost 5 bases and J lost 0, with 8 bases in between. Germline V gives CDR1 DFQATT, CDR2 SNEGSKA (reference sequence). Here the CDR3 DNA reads TGCAGTGCTGAGGGCAGCTCCTACGAGCAGTACTTC. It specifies CSAEGSSYEQYF.

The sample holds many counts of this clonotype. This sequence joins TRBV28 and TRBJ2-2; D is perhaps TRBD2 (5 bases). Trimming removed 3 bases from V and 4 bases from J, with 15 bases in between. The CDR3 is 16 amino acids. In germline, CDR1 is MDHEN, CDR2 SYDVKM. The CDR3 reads CASSLPGLLLTGELFF. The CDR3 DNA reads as TGTGCCAGCAGTTTGCCAGGACTCCTACTCACCGGGGAGCTGTTTTTT.

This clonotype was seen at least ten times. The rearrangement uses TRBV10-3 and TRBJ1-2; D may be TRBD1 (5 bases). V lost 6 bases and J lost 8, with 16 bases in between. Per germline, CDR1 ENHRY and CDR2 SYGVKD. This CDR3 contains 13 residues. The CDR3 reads CAISPGGGVGYTF. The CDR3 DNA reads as TGTGCCATCAGCCCGGGGGGAGGCGTCGGCTACACCTTC.

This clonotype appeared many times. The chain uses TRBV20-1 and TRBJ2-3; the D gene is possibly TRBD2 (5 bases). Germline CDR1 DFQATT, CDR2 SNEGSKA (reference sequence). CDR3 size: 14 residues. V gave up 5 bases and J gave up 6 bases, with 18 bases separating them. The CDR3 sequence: CSAPATLIADTQYF. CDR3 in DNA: TGCAGTGCTCCTGCAACCCTAATAGCGGATACGCAGTATTTT.

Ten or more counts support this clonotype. CDR3 nucleotide sequence: TGCGCCAGCAGCTCGCAGGGGGCAGCTTTCTTT. Protein sequence: CASSSQGAAFF. The chain carries TRBV5-1 and TRBJ1-1, with 8 bases that match TRBD1. The CDR3 extends over 11 amino acids. V was clipped by 3 bases and J by 10 bases; unmatched bases: 2. In germline, CDR1 is SGHRS, CDR2 YFSETQ. Using reference TRBV5-1 and TRBJ1-1 for the parts outside the CDR3, the full variable domain is KAGVTQTPRYLIKTRGQQVTLSCSPISGHRSVSWYQQTPGQGLQFLFEYFSETQRNKGNFPGRFSGRQFSNSRSEMNVSTLELGDSALYLCASSSQGAAFFGQGTRLTVV.

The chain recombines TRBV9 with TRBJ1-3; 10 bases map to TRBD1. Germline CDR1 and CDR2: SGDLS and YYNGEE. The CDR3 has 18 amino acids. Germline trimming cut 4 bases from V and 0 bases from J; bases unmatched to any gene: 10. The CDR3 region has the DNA TGTGCCAGCAGCCCATGGGACAGGGGACTTCTCTCTGGAAACACCATATATTTT. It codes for CASSPWDRGLLSGNTIYF.

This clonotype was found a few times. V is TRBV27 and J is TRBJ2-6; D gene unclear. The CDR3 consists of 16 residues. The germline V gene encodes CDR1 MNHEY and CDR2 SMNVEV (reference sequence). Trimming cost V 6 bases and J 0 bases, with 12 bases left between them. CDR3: CASRPGKFSGANVLTF. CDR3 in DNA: TGTGCCAGCAGACCAGGAAAATTCTCTGGGGCCAACGTCCTGACTTTC.

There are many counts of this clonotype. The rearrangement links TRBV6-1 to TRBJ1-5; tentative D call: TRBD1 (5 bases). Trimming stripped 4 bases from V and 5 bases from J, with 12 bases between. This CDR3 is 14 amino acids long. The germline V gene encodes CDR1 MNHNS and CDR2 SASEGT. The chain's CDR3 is CASSGRAGDQPQHF. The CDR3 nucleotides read TGTGCCAGCAGTGGCAGGGCAGGAGATCAGCCCCAGCATTTT.

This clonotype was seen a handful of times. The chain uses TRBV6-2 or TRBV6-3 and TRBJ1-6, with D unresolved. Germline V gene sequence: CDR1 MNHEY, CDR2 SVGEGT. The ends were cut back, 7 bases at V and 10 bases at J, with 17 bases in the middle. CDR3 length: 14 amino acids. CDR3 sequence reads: CASNLGWEGSPLHF. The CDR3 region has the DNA TGTGCCAGCAACCTCGGCTGGGAAGGCTCACCCCTCCACTTT.

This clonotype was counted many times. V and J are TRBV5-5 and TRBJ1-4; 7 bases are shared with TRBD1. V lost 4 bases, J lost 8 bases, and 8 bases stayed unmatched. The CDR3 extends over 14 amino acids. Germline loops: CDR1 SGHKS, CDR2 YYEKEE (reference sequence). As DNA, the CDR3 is TGTGCCAGCAGCATACAGGGGAGGGAGGAAAAACTGTTTTTT. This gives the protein CASSIQGREEKLFF.

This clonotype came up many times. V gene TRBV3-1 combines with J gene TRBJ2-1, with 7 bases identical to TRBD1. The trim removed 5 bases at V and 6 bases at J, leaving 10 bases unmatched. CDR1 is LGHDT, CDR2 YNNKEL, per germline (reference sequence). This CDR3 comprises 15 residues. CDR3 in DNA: TGTGCCAGCAGCGGTGAACTGGGACAGCTCAATGAGCAGTTCTTC. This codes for CASSGELGQLNEQFF.

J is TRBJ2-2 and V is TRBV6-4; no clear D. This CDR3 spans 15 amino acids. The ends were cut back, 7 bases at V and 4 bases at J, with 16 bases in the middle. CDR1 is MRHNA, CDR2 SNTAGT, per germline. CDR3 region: CASKEVSGPTGELFF. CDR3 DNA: TGTGCCAGCAAAGAGGTATCGGGTCCCACCGGGGAGCTGTTTTTT.

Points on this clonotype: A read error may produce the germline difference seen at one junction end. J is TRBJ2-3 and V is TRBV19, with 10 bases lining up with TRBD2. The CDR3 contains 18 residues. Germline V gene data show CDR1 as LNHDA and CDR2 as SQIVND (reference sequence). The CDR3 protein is CASSIFSSGSSSTDTQCF. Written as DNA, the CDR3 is TGTGCCAGTAGTATTTTTTCTAGCGGGAGCTCTAGCACAGATACGCAGTGTTTT. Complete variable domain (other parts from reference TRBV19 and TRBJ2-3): DGGITQSPKYLFRKEGQNVTLSCEQNLNHDAMYWYRQDPGQGLRLIYYSQIVNDFQKGDIAEGYSVSREKKESFPLTVTSAQKNPTAFYLCASSIFSSGSSSTDTQCFGPGTRLTVL.

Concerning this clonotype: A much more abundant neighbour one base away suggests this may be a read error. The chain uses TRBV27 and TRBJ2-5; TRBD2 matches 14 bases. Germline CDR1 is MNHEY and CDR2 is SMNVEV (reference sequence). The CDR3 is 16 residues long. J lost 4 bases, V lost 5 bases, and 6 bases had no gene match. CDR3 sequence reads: CASSPGTSGGTETQYF. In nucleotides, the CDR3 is TGTGCCAGCAGTCCCGGGACTAGCGGGGGTACAGAGACCCAGTACTTC.

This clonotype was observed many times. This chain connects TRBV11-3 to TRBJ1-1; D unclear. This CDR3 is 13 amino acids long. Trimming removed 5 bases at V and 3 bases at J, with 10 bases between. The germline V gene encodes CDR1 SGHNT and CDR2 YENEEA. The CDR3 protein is CASSPGRYTEAFF. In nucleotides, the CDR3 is TGTGCCAGCAGCCCCGGACGGTACACTGAAGCTTTCTTT.

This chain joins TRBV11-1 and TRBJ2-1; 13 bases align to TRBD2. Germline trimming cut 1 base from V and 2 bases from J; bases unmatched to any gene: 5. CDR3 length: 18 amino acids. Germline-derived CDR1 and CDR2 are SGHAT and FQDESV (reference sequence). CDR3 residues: CASSLVGLAGAPYNEQFF. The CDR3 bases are TGTGCCAGCAGCTTAGTAGGACTAGCGGGAGCTCCCTACAATGAGCAGTTCTTC.

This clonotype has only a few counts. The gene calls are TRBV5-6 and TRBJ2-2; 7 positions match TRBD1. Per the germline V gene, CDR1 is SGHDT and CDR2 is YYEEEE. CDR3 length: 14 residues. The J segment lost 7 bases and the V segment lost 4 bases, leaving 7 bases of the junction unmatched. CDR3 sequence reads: CASSALTGYGELFF. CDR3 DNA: TGTGCCAGCAGCGCCCTGACAGGGTACGGGGAGCTGTTTTTT.

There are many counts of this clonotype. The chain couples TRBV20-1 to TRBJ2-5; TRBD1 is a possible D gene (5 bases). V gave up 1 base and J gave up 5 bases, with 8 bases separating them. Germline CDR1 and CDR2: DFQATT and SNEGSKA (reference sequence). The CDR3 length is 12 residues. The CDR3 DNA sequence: TGCAGTGCTAGAGTAGGGGTGGAGACCCAGTACTTC. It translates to CSARVGVETQYF.

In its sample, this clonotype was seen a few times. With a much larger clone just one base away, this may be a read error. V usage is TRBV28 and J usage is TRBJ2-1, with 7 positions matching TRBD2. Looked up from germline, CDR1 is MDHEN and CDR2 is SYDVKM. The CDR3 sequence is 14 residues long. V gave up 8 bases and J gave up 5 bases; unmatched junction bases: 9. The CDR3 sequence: CASRELASDNEQFF. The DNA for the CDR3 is TGTGCCAGCCGGGAACTAGCGAGCGACAATGAGCAGTTCTTC.

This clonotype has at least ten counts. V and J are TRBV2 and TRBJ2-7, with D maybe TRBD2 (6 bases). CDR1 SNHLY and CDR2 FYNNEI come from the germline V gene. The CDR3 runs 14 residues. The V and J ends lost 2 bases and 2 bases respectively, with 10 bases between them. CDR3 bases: TGTGCCAGCAGTGAAAACCAGCGGGCCTACGAGCAGTACTTC. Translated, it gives CASSENQRAYEQYF.

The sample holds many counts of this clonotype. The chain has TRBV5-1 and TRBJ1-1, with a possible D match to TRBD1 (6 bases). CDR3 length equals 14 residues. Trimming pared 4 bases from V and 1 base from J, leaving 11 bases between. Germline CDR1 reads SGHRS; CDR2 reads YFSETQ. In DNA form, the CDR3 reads TGCGCCAGCAGCCTCCGGACAGAGAACACTGAAGCTTTCTTT. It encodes CASSLRTENTEAFF.

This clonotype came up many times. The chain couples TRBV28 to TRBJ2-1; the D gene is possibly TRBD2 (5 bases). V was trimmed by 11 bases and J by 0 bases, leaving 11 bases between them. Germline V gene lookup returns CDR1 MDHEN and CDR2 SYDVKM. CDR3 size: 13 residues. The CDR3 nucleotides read TGTGCCTCCGGGGTTAGCTCCTACAATGAGCAGTTCTTC. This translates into CASGVSSYNEQFF.

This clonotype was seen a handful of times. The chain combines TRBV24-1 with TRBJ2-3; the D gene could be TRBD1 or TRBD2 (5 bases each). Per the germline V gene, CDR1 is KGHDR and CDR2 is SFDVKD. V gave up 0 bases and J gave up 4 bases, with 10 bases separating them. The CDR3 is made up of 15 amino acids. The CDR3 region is CATSDLSRDADTQYF. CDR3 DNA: TGTGCCACCAGTGATTTGAGCAGGGACGCAGATACGCAGTATTTT.

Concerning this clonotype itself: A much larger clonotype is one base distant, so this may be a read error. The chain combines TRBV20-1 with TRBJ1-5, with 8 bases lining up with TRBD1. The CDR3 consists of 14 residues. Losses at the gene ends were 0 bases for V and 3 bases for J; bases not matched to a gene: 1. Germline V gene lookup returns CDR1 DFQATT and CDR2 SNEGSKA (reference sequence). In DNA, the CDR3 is TGCAGTGCTAGAGAGGGACAGGACAATCAGCCCCAGCATTTT. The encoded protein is CSAREGQDNQPQHF.